This TCR beta chain originates from a study of T cells in Graves' hyperthyroidism and ophthalmopathy. Study-wide results and caveats: Peripheral blood also featured most of the thyroid clonotypes expanded above 0.001.

The definition of stable Graves' hyperthyroidism was no ophthalmopathy progression within 18 months. Newly diagnosed patients aged 18 to 65 had hyperthyroidism of under 2 months' duration. Criteria for exclusion of patients were uncontrolled infection, other autoimmune disease, pregnancy or lactation. This clonotype was counted only a few times. What it binds is not known. Trimming removed 1 base from V and 7 bases from J; junction bases left unmatched: 8. This CDR3 contains 15 residues. The germline CDR1 and CDR2 sequences are SGHTA and FQGNSA. RNA transcripts were the template for amplifying TCR beta CDR3 regions. First-round RT-PCR of the TCR CDR3 relied on the HTBI primer set. MiXCR, applied by TCRdb to the multiplex PCR reads, yields one record per CDR3 protein. The sample has around 200,000 distinct CDR3 sequences; around 20% are singletons.

Sequencing input: blood. V is TRBV7-2 and J is TRBJ2-7; 9 nucleotides agree with TRBD2. This TCR derives from a man aged 35-49 years with Graves' hyperthyroidism. Here the CDR3 reads CASSLGAGGRDEQYF. As DNA, the CDR3 is TGTGCCAGCAGCTTAGGGGCGGGGGGGCGGGATGAGCAGTACTTC.